Sequencing of this T cell receptor (beta chain) was carried out in a study of cytomegalovirus exposure and HLA in healthy donors. Details on this clone: Its matching antigen is unknown.

Study-wide results and limits: The authors later found TCR association rates varying by HLA locus, with DRB1 most and HLA-C fewest. Most of the TCR beta V segments (in an earlier analysis) were productive either about 87% or about 30% of the time. In a later analysis, productive TCRs from donors in an Asian-associated ancestry cluster reportedly carried fewer N-insertions than the cohort mean. Later on, analysis showed that most CMV-associated TCR beta chains appeared to be HLA-restricted.

Amplification used 60 Vbeta primers and 13 Jbeta primers. Some clones are missing from TCRdb's copy, which holds only in-frame ones; the method was immunoSEQ multiplex PCR. The sample records about 200,000 clones, 75% to 80% being singletons. The CDR3 totals 13 residues. Trimming took 3 bases from V and 4 from J, leaving 9 bases between them. CDR1 is MNHEY and CDR2 is SMNVEV in the germline V gene (reference sequence). Sequencing was performed on PBMCs. The gene calls are TRBV27 and TRBJ1-1; possibly TRBD1 for D (6 bases). The receptor was derived from a young man in good health and CMV-seronegative. The CDR3 loop is CASSFLGGTEAFF. The CDR3 DNA reads TGTGCCAGCAGTTTTCTAGGGGGCACTGAAGCTTTCTTT.